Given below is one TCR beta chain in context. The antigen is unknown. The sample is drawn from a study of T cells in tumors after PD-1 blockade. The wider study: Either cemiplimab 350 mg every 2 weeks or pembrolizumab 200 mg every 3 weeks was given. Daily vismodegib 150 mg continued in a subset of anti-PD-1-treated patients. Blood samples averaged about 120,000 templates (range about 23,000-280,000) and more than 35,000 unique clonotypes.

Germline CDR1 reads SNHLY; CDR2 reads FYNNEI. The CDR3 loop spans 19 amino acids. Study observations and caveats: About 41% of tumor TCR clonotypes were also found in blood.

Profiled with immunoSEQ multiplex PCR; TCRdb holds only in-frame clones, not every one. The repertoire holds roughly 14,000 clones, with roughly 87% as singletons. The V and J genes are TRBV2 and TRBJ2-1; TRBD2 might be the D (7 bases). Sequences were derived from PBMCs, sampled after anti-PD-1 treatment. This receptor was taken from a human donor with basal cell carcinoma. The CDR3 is CPCCDGGAGEGSSYNEQFF. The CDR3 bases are TGTCCCTGCTGTGATGGGGGGGCGGGGGAGGGGAGCTCCTACAATGAGCAGTTCTTC.